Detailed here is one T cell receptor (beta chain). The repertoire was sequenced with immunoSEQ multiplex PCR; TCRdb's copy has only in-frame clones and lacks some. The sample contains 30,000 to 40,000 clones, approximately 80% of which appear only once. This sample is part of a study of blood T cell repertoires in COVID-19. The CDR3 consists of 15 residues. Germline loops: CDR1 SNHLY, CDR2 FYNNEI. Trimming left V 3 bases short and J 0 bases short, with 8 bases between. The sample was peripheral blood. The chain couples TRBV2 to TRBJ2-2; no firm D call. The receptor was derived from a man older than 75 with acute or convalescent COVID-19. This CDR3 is CASSDEQTNTGELFF. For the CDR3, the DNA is TGTGCCAGCAGTGATGAACAGACGAACACCGGGGAGCTGTTTTTT.